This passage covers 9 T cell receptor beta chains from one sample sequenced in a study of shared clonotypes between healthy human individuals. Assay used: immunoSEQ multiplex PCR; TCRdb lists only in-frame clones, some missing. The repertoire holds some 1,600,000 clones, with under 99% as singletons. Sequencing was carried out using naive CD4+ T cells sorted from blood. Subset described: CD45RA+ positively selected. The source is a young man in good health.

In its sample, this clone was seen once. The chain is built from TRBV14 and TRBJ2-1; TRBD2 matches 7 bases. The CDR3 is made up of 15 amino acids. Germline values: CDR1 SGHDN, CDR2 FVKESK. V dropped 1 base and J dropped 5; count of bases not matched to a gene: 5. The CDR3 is CASSQGASGHNEQFF. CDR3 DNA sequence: TGTGCCAGCAGCCAAGGGGCTAGCGGCCACAATGAGCAGTTCTTC.

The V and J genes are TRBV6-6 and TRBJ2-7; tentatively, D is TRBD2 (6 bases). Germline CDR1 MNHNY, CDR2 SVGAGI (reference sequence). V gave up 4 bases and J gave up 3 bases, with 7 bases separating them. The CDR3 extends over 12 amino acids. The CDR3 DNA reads TGTGCCAGCAGTTGGGGGGTCTACGAGCAGTACTTC. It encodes CASSWGVYEQYF.

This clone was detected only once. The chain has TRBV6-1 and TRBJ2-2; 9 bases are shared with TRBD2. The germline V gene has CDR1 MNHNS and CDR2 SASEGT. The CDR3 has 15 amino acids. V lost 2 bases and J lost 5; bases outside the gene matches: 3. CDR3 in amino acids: CASSELAGWTGELFF. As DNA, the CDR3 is TGTGCCAGCAGTGAACTAGCGGGATGGACCGGGGAGCTGTTTTTT.

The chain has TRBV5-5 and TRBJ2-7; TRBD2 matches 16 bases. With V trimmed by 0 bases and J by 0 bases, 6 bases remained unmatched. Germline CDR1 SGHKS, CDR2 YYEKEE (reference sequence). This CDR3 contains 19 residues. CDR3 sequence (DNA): TGTGCCAGCAGCTTGGATGCGGGACTAGCGGGAGGGAGCTCCTACGAGCAGTACTTC. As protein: CASSLDAGLAGGSSYEQYF.

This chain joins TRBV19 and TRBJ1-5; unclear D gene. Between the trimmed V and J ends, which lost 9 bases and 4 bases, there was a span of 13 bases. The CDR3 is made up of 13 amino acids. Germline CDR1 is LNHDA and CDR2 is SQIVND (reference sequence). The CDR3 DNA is TGTGCCAGAAGACTGATCGGGAATCAGCCCCAGCATTTT. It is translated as CARRLIGNQPQHF.

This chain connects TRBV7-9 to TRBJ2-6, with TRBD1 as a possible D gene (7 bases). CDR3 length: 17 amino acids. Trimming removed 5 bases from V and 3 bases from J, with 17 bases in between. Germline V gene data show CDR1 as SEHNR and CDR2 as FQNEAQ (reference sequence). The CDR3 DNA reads TGTGCCAGCAGCACCCAGGACAGGAGGGTTGGGGCCAACGTCCTGACTTTC. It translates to CASSTQDRRVGANVLTF.

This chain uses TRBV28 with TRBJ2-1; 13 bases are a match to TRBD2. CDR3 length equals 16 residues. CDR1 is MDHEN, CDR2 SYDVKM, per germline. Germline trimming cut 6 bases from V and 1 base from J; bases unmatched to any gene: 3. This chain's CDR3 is CASRGTSGDSYNEQFF. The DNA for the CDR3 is TGTGCCAGCAGAGGGACTAGCGGGGATTCCTACAATGAGCAGTTCTTC.

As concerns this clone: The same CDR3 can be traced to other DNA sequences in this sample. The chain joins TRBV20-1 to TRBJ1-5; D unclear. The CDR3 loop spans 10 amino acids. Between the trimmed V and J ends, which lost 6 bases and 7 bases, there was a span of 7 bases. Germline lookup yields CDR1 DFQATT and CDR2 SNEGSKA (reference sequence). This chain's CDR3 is CSASRQPQHF. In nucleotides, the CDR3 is TGCAGTGCGAGCCGGCAGCCCCAGCATTTT.

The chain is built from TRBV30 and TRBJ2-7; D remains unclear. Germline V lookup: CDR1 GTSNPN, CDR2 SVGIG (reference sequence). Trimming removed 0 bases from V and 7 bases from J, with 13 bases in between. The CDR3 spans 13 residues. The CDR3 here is CAWSVSGLGEQYF. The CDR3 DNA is TGTGCCTGGAGTGTGTCCGGCCTGGGTGAGCAGTACTTC. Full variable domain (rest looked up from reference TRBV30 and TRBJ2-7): SQTIHQWPATLVQPVGSPLSLECTVEGTSNPNLYWYRQAAGRGLQLLFYSVGIGQISSEVPQNLSASRPQDRQFILSSKKLLLSDSGFYLCAWSVSGLGEQYFGPGTRLTVT.